The 5 T cell receptor beta chains given below trace back to one sample, sequenced in a study of T cell responses to AZD1222 COVID-19 vaccine. Generated by immunoSEQ multiplex PCR, the TCRdb table keeps only in-frame clones and is missing some. This table holds about 130,000 clones, about 93% found once. The specimen was peripheral blood, collected on day 0 of AZD1222 vaccination. These receptors originate from an adult in good health.

As DNA, the CDR3 is TGTGCCAGCAGCTTGTGGCAGGGCGGGCAGTACTTC. Its protein product is CASSLWQGGQYF. The chain recombines TRBV5-6 with TRBJ2-7, with a weak D call TRBD1 (5 bases). This CDR3 is 12 amino acids long. The germline V gene encodes CDR1 SGHDT and CDR2 YYEEEE. Trimming cost V 1 base and J 9 bases, with 11 bases left between them. Full variable domain (remainder filled in from reference TRBV5-6 and TRBJ2-7): DAGVTQSPTHLIKTRGQQVTLRCSPKSGHDTVSWYQQALGQGPQFIFQYYEEEERQRGNFPDRFSGHQFPNYSSELNVNALLLGDSALYLCASSLWQGGQYFGPGTRLTVT.

The chain employs TRBV19 and TRBJ2-7, with a weak D call TRBD1 (5 bases). Germline CDR1 is LNHDA and CDR2 is SQIVND (reference sequence). V was pared by 1 base and J by 2 bases, with 6 bases between. This CDR3 comprises 13 residues. The CDR3 protein is CASSIVGAYEQYF. The CDR3 nucleotides are TGTGCCAGTAGTATAGTAGGGGCCTACGAGCAGTACTTC.

This CDR3 reads CASSLTSGLAVNTDTQYF. DNA for the CDR3: TGCGCCAGCAGCCTGACCTCAGGACTAGCGGTAAACACAGATACGCAGTATTTT. The chain is built from TRBV5-1 and TRBJ2-3; 10 nucleotides match TRBD2. Trimming took 4 bases from V and 2 from J; bases not matched to a gene: 13. CDR3 length: 18 amino acids. Germline CDR1 and CDR2: SGHRS and YFSETQ.

The rearrangement joins TRBV6-2 or TRBV6-3 to TRBJ1-2; D is possibly TRBD1 (6 bases). Germline V lookup: CDR1 MNHEY, CDR2 SVGEGT. The CDR3 totals 16 residues. Between the trimmed V and J ends, which lost 0 bases and 3 bases, there was a span of 14 bases. CDR3 sequence reads: CASSYSERPGDYGYTF. Here the CDR3 DNA reads TGTGCCAGCAGTTACTCCGAGCGCCCAGGGGACTATGGCTACACCTTC.

V gene TRBV6-1 combines with J gene TRBJ2-7; no firm D call. The germline gives CDR1 MNHNS, CDR2 SASEGT. There are 10 residues in the CDR3. V lost 3 bases and J lost 3, with 0 bases in between. This CDR3 is CASSDYEQYF. DNA for the CDR3: TGTGCCAGCAGTGACTACGAGCAGTACTTC.